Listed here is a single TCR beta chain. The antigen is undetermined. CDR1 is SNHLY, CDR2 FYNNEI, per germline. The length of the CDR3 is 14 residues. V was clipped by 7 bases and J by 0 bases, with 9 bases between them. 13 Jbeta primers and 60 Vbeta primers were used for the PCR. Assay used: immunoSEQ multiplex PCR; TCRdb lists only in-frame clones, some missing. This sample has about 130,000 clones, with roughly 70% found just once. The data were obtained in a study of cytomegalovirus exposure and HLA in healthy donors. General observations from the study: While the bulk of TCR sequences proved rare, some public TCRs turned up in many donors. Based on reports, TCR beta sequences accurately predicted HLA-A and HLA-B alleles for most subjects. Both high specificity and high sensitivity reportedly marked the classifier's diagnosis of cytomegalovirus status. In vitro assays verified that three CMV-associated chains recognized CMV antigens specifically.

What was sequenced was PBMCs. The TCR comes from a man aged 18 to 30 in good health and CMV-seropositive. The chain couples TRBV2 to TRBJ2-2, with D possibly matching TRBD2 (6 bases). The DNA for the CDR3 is TGTGCCAGCAATGGCGGGGCGAACACCGGGGAGCTGTTTTTT. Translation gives CASNGGANTGELFF.